This T cell receptor (beta chain) was profiled in a study of blood T cell repertoires in COVID-19 (dated by TCRdb to about 2020). In the study overall: The collaborator samples originated in the United States, Italy and Spain and spanned the acute and convalescent phases of COVID-19. A de-identified subject ID, COVID-19 status, age in years and sex were almost always included in the sample metadata. Where available, HLA class I and class II types were obtained from metadata supplied by the sample provider rather than from assay-based typing. Subjects who had been exposed to COVID-19, were actively infected with it, or had recovered from it provided the deeply sampled blood TCRbeta repertoires that made up the dataset. A freely available public database, intended as a resource for researchers studying the immune response to SARS-CoV-2, is where the repertoires were released. Samples were obtained from the ongoing ImmuneRACE study (first 160 participants) and from some 1,300 subjects provided by 6 global collaborators. The material from the prospective study consisted of cDNA or gDNA derived from T cells, B-cell-depleted T cells, or PBMCs.

The immunoSEQ Assay, a bias-controlled multiplex PCR, was used to amplify TCRbeta CDR3 regions from genomic DNA. Concerning the study's data processing: The number of nucleated cells in each sample was estimated by amplification of reference gene primers within the assay. To quantify the absolute abundance of each unique TCRbeta CDR3 rearrangement, sequence reads were collapsed and filtered. For each sample, productive Simpson clonality was calculated as the square root of Simpson's diversity index across productive rearrangements. The source is immuneACCESS, and TCRdb retained only in-frame sequences with V and J called. Part of the clones is not carried over; for the studies checked, unresolved V genes explain less than half of this, and the remainder is unexplained. The V and J calls and the clone size are those of that table, but D and trimming were determined from the DNA. The sample table records roughly 120,000 clones; around three quarters of these occur just once. Approximately 3.9% of the sample rests with the top ten.

Trimming takes 10 bases from V and 6 bases from J, and the germline ends sit 10 bases apart. Via the germline V gene (reference sequence), CDR1 is LNHDA and CDR2 SQIVND. The CDR3 runs 12 amino acids, cysteine and phenylalanine included. CDR3 DNA only is kept here, 36 bases in frame from base 1. Concerning this clone itself: Its antigen has not been determined. Base qualities are not at hand, and no much larger clone is one base apart.

The study at large found these results: The amount of clinical and demographic metadata varied by source and participant and was provided uncurated.

Each collaborating institution followed its own protocols to collect whole blood in K2EDTA tubes. Collaborator samples were shipped for TCRbeta analysis as frozen whole blood, isolated PBMCs, or DNA extracted from either sample type. Recombination linked TRBV19 to TRBJ1-6; TRBD1 is a weak D gene call, 6 bases matching. This TCR was recovered from an elderly woman with acute or convalescent COVID-19. Sequenced sample: peripheral blood. CDR3 loop: CATSDSNSPLHF. The nucleotides are TGTGCCACTTCGGACAGTAATTCACCCCTCCACTTT.